The rows below give T cell receptor beta chains drawn from one sample of a study of blood T cell repertoires in COVID-19. The assay was immunoSEQ multiplex PCR, and TCRdb's table has in-frame clones only and misses some. The sample shows 100,000 to 150,000 clones, about 80% of them seen only once. The sample consisted of peripheral blood. The receptors stem from a man aged 65 to 79 with acute or convalescent COVID-19. Both conserved end residues are trimmed from each CDR3. Some rows mark clone size as missing; the rest say once, few, many or name a class of expanded clone.

clone_size v_call cdr3_aa
NA TRBV7-2 ASSLLAVSYEQY
NA TRBV24-1 ATSDGGGWDGYT
NA TRBV7-9 ASSGGSYGYT
NA TRBV18 ASSPYPGRQNADTQY
NA TRBV24-1 ATSDRQGLREPEAF
NA TRBV10-3 ASRFEAVGDYGYT
NA TRBV10-3 AISDLGGAGDTQY
few TRBV5-8 ASSLMADYGYT
few TRBV12-5 ASGSGLTETQY
NA TRBV30 ASKRGSRTDTQY
NA TRBV9 ASSVDGRLLY
NA TRBV5-1 ASSLYGVSTDTQY
NA TRBV7-8 ASSEGTGNYGYT
once TRBV6-2/TRBV6-3 ASSYSMARGQVYEQY
NA TRBV28 ASSILEENTGELF
NA TRBV2 ASSGGGYEQY
NA TRBV27 ASSKDRAAQY
NA TRBV4-2 ASSQGVRQGAYEQY
NA TRBV7-9 ASSSTGYQPQH
NA TRBV6-2/TRBV6-3 ASSYRQGGPNTEAF
NA TRBV6-2/TRBV6-3 ASSSPRDYNEQF
NA TRBV18 ASSTTGGRQPQH
few TRBV5-4 ASSFTTGPSYGYT
NA TRBV2 ASSEAGYEQF
few TRBV6-6 ASSPQEGLGSGTEAF
NA TRBV6-2/TRBV6-3 ASSWQGWHEQY
once TRBV6-1 ASKERGVSTDTQY
NA TRBV5-1 ASSSVTGTTGELF
NA TRBV5-5 ASSAGTAKETQY
NA TRBV6-4 ASSQGSSSYNEQF
NA TRBV2 ASSDGQGAYQPQH
NA TRBV3-1/TRBV3-2 ASSLHRDSNTGELF
NA TRBV3-1/TRBV3-2 ASSQDMVRGTDTQY
NA TRBV7-9 ASSLGTGNTEAF
NA TRBV2 ASSESGQATGSPLH
NA TRBV6-5 ASTTRGGTEAF
NA TRBV30 AWSFREGGNQPQH
few TRBV19 ASSIGLAGQETQY
NA TRBV11-2 ASSLATVNTEAF
NA TRBV27 ASSLRGDQPQH
NA TRBV5-4 ASSTPQNYEQY
NA TRBV28 ASSLPGQGGPVMWNAPYEQY
NA TRBV5-1 ASSRADREETQY